This entry is about one T cell receptor (beta chain). V dropped 6 bases and J dropped 3 bases, with 12 bases sitting between them. The CDR3 consists of 14 residues. Germline V gene data show CDR1 as MNHEY and CDR2 as SMNVEV (reference sequence). This sample stems from a study of blood T cell repertoires in COVID-19. Study summary: Whether acute or convalescent, the COVID-19 samples came from the United States, Italy and Spain. T cells, B-cell-depleted T cells, or PBMCs provided the cDNA or gDNA that served as material.

Here immunoSEQ multiplex PCR was the method, and the copy in TCRdb shows in-frame clones only, minus some. Among tens of thousands of clones listed, approximately 80% were seen once. This chain uses TRBV27 with TRBJ2-1, with D hard to call. The sequence was collected from a human donor in a cohort sampled during active COVID-19. Input material: peripheral blood. The DNA for the CDR3 is TGTGCCAGCAGCTCCGGGTTTAGCTACAATGAGCAGTTCTTC. It is translated as CASSSGFSYNEQFF.